Below, 3 T cell receptor beta chains from the same sample are listed, as sequenced in a study of blood T cell repertoires in COVID-19. Repertoires were generated with immunoSEQ multiplex PCR, while TCRdb's copy carries only in-frame clones and drops some. The sample includes approximately 150,000 clones, approximately 89% of them seen just once. The sample taken for sequencing was peripheral blood. The receptors stem from a human donor in a cohort sampled during active COVID-19.

The rearrangement joins TRBV6-5 to TRBJ2-1, with D perhaps matching TRBD1 (5 bases). The CDR3 has 13 amino acids. V was trimmed by 0 bases and J by 6 bases, leaving 6 bases between them. Looked up from germline, CDR1 is MNHEY and CDR2 is SVGAGI. The CDR3 DNA follows: TGTGCCAGCAGTTACTCCAGGGCCAATGAGCAGTTCTTC. It encodes CASSYSRANEQFF.

The chain combines TRBV5-5 with TRBJ1-1; the D is unclear. Trimming left V 3 bases short and J 0 bases short, with 6 bases between. The CDR3 runs 13 residues. Per germline, CDR1 SGHKS and CDR2 YYEKEE (reference sequence). The CDR3 DNA reads as TGTGCCAGCAGCTCGCAGATGAACACTGAAGCTTTCTTT. Protein sequence: CASSSQMNTEAFF.

J is TRBJ1-2 and V is TRBV30, with TRBD1 matching over 8 bases. The CDR3 is 13 residues long. Germline CDR1 and CDR2: GTSNPN and SVGIG (reference sequence). V lost 2 bases, J lost 4 bases, and 3 bases stayed unmatched. The CDR3 nucleotides are TGTGCCTGGAGTCAGGACAGGGTCTATGGCTACACCTTC. Its protein product is CAWSQDRVYGYTF.